This TCR beta chain derives from a study of blood T cell repertoires in COVID-19. Looking at the study overall: T cells, B-cell-depleted T cells, or PBMCs provided the cDNA or gDNA that served as material.

Per the study methods: Amplifying reference gene primers gave estimates of nucleated cell counts. Here immunoSEQ multiplex PCR was the method, and the copy in TCRdb shows in-frame clones only, minus some. The V and J calls and clone size were taken over from that table, and D and trimming were inferred from the DNA. The sample lists about 310,000 clones; 70% to 90% were seen once. Living in 25 or so US areas, the participants were between 18 and 89 years of age. Participants were placed into cohorts based on the clinical history they reported. Input material: PBMCs or T cells enriched from blood (not recorded which). The source of this sequence is a man in his thirties or forties who had recovered from COVID-19.

The CDR3 region is CASSQGSNQPQHF. DNA of the CDR3: TGTGCCAGCAGCCAGGGGAGCAATCAGCCCCAGCATTTT. The V and J genes are TRBV7-3 and TRBJ1-5; D is perhaps TRBD1 (6 bases). Germline V gene data show CDR1 as SGHTA and CDR2 as FQGTGA. The ends were cut back, 5 bases at V and 1 base at J, with 6 bases in the middle. This CDR3 is 13 amino acids long.